This T cell receptor (beta chain) was sequenced in a study of blood T cells in healthy people across ages. General study points: CMV status of donors was unknown, possibly confounding expanded clonotype changes.

It was with a sample-barcoded 5' primer and a J-beta primer mix that a second PCR of roughly 7 to 12 cycles was run. Each cDNA was tagged by a template-switch adaptor containing 12 random nucleotides. TCRdb re-derived calls from the 5' RACE reads in MiXCR, one entry per CDR3 protein. The sample has hundreds of thousands of distinct CDR3 sequences; 40% to 45% are singletons. As for this clonotype: Its antigen is as yet unknown.

The CDR3 is made up of 12 amino acids. Germline CDR1 and CDR2: ENHRY and SYGVKD. Trimming took off 5 bases at V and 5 bases at J, with 9 bases between the two ends. This clonotype was sampled from a man older than 75 in good health. Sequenced material: blood. The chain couples TRBV10-3 to TRBJ1-1; D possibly corresponds to TRBD1 (5 bases). CDR3 bases: TGTGCCATCAGTAAACAGGAGACTGAAGCTTTCTTT. The encoded protein is CAISKQETEAFF.